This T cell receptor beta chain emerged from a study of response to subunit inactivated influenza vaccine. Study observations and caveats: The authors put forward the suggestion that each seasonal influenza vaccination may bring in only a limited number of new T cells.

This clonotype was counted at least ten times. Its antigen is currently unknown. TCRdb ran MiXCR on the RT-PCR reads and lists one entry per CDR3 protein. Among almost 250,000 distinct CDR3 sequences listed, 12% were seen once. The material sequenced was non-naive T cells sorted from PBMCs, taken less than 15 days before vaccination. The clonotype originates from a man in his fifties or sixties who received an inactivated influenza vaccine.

The CDR3 coding sequence is TGCGCCAGCAGCCGAGGGGCGACAGGGTCAGATGAGCAGTTCTTC. Its protein product is CASSRGATGSDEQFF. The V call is TRBV5-1, the J call TRBJ2-1; 7 nucleotides line up with TRBD1. The CDR3 runs to 15 residues. Trimming took 4 bases from V and 8 from J; bases not matched to a gene: 12. Germline loops: CDR1 SGHRS, CDR2 YFSETQ.